The T cell receptor (beta chain) described here comes from a study of blood T cells in healthy people across ages. Study context: Using template switching, researchers captured about one barcoded beta molecule for each two T cells.

As concerns this clonotype: Its antigen is as yet unknown.

A second 7 to 11 cycle PCR used barcoded and J-beta primers. A single record per CDR3 protein comes from TCRdb applying MiXCR to the 5' RACE reads. The top ten clones hold about a fifth of a sample with some 920,000 distinct CDR3 sequences, around 54% of them seen once. V was clipped by 5 bases and J by 7 bases; unmatched bases: 8. Germline lookup yields CDR1 ENHRY and CDR2 SYGVKD. The CDR3 sequence is 15 residues long. General study findings and limits: As age increased, TCR beta diversity per million T cells fell in a roughly linear fashion. Donors of long life had a larger count of naive CD4+ cells and greater diversity than aged donors.

The specimen sequenced was blood. The origin of this receptor is a woman aged 55-75 years in good health. The chain recombines TRBV10-3 with TRBJ2-1; 10 bases are shared with TRBD1. The CDR3 DNA follows: TGTGCCATCAGTAATTCGGGACAGGGGAGTAATGAGCAGTTCTTC. Protein sequence: CAISNSGQGSNEQFF.